Listed below are T cell receptor beta chains from one sample, sequenced in a study of cytomegalovirus exposure and HLA in healthy donors. Libraries were prepared by immunoSEQ multiplex PCR; TCRdb keeps only in-frame clonotypes and omits some of them. Here the sample spans 99,000 or so clones, about a tenth being singletons. Sequenced: PBMCs. The origin of the receptors is a man in his forties in good health and CMV-seropositive. CDR3s include the opening cysteine and the closing phenylalanine or tryptophan. The order of the fields is clone size, V gene, D gene, J gene, CDR3 protein, CDR3 DNA. The D gene is left open where the match is weak. A row's size may be missing; if present it is once, few, many or a size class.

few,TRBV6-5,.,TRBJ1-2,CASSYSGYGYTF,TGTGCCAGCAGTTATTCGGGCTATGGCTACACCTTC
.,TRBV6-1,.,TRBJ1-2,CASSESVLRDGYTF,TGTGCCAGCAGTGAATCGGTCCTCAGGGATGGCTACACCTTC
few,TRBV5-1,TRBD1,TRBJ2-3,CASSLSMDRATDTQYF,TGCGCCAGCAGCTTGAGTATGGACAGGGCCACAGATACGCAGTATTTT
few,TRBV6-1,.,TRBJ2-7,CASSQGRRYEQYF,TGTGCCAGCAGTCAGGGGCGCAGGTACGAGCAGTACTTC
few,TRBV29-1,TRBD1,TRBJ1-2,CSVARQGYGYTF,TGCAGCGTTGCGAGACAGGGGTATGGCTACACCTTC
few,TRBV29-1,TRBD2,TRBJ2-1,CSVPGTSGFEQFF,TGCAGCGTTCCCGGGACTAGCGGGTTTGAGCAGTTCTTC
.,TRBV29-1,TRBD1,TRBJ2-3,CSVDGTGGGDTQYF,TGCAGCGTTGACGGGACAGGGGGAGGAGATACGCAGTATTTT
few,TRBV6-5,.,TRBJ1-4,CASSLSATNEKLFF,TGTGCCAGCAGCCTCAGTGCAACTAATGAAAAACTGTTTTTT
few,TRBV14,.,TRBJ2-1,CASSPYRVRVYEQFF,TGTGCCAGCAGCCCGTACAGGGTAAGGGTCTATGAGCAGTTCTTC
few,TRBV25-1,.,TRBJ2-7,CASGAGNYEQYF,TGTGCCAGCGGGGCCGGAAACTACGAGCAGTACTTC
.,TRBV29-1,TRBD2,TRBJ2-2,CSVEGLAGERGELFF,TGCAGCGTTGAGGGACTAGCGGGGGAGCGCGGGGAGCTGTTTTTT
once,TRBV7-9,TRBD2,TRBJ2-3,CASRTSGTDTQYF,TGTGCCAGCAGGACTAGCGGCACAGATACGCAGTATTTT
.,TRBV11-3,.,TRBJ2-3,CASSLALSSVATDTQYF,TGTGCCAGCAGCTTAGCACTCTCCAGTGTAGCCACAGATACGCAGTATTTT
.,TRBV4-1,TRBD1,TRBJ1-4,CASKSGGTGATNEKLFF,TGCGCCAGCAAGTCTGGAGGGACAGGGGCAACTAATGAAAAACTGTTTTTT
.,TRBV25-1,.,TRBJ1-2,CASSAGIYGYTF,TGTGCCAGCAGTGCCGGGATCTATGGCTACACCTTC
once,TRBV11-2,.,TRBJ1-1,CASSRDSAFEAFF,TGTGCCAGCAGCCGCGACAGTGCCTTTGAAGCTTTCTTT
few,TRBV19,TRBD2,TRBJ2-7,CASTPTSGASYEQYF,TGTGCCAGTACTCCGACTAGCGGGGCTTCCTACGAGCAGTACTTC
.,TRBV10-3,TRBD1,TRBJ1-1,CAIRVAGGTEAFF,TGTGCCATCAGGGTGGCAGGGGGCACTGAAGCTTTCTTT
.,TRBV19,.,TRBJ2-7,CASSFRLGYEQYF,TGTGCCAGTAGTTTTCGCCTCGGGTACGAGCAGTACTTC
few,TRBV7-9,.,TRBJ2-1,CASSPSGGSLYNEQFF,TGTGCCAGCAGCCCCAGCGGCGGGTCCCTCTACAATGAGCAGTTCTTC
few,TRBV5-6,TRBD1,TRBJ1-1,CASRSTGTANTEAFF,TGTGCCAGCAGATCTACCGGGACAGCAAACACTGAAGCTTTCTTT
.,TRBV11-2,.,TRBJ2-1,CASSRGNEQFF,TGTGCCAGCAGCCGAGGCAATGAGCAGTTCTTC
many,TRBV21-1,.,TRBJ2-5,CASRRTVYQETQYF,TGTGCCAGCAGACGCACGGTGTACCAAGAGACCCAGTACTTC
few,TRBV19,TRBD2,TRBJ2-7,CASRLAGDSGYEQYF,TGTGCCAGTCGACTAGCGGGAGACTCAGGCTACGAGCAGTACTTC
few,TRBV27,TRBD1,TRBJ2-2,CASSFRRGHISERLFF,TGTGCCAGCAGTTTCCGCAGGGGGCATATCAGCGAACGGCTGTTTTTT
.,TRBV6-1,.,TRBJ1-5,CASSNTNQPQHF,TGTGCCAGCAGCAATACTAATCAGCCCCAGCATTTT
.,TRBV10-2,.,TRBJ2-7,CASSSPSDSPYEQYF,TGCGCCAGCAGTTCTCCTAGCGATTCCCCTTACGAGCAGTACTTC
few,TRBV4-1,TRBD2,TRBJ2-3,CASSLVTISGRTDTQYF,TGCGCCAGCAGCCTGGTCACTATAAGCGGGAGGACAGATACGCAGTATTTT
.,TRBV19,TRBD1,TRBJ2-7,CASNPTGSSYEQYF,TGTGCCAGTAACCCGACAGGGAGCTCCTACGAGCAGTACTTC
few,TRBV28,.,TRBJ2-7,CASSLVQGGREQYF,TGTGCCAGCAGTTTGGTCCAGGGGGGTCGCGAGCAGTACTTC
.,TRBV5-5,.,TRBJ1-1,CASSRGWTEAFF,TGTGCCAGCAGCCGGGGGTGGACTGAAGCTTTCTTT
few,TRBV28,TRBD2,TRBJ2-1,CASVGLAVINEQFF,TGTGCCAGCGTGGGACTAGCAGTTATAAATGAGCAGTTCTTC
.,TRBV10-3,.,TRBJ1-2,CAISEWGGNPLYGYTF,TGTGCCATCAGTGAGTGGGGGGGGAATCCCCTTTATGGCTACACCTTC
.,TRBV25-1,.,TRBJ1-2,CASSDPRGNYGYTF,TGTGCCAGCAGTGATCCGCGGGGGAACTATGGCTACACCTTC
few,TRBV11-3,.,TRBJ1-1,CASSPVNTEAFF,TGTGCCAGCAGCCCAGTTAACACTGAAGCTTTCTTT
.,TRBV6-1,TRBD1,TRBJ2-7,CASSGPGQGWGEQYF,TGTGCCAGCAGTGGTCCGGGACAGGGATGGGGCGAGCAGTACTTC
.,TRBV9,TRBD1,TRBJ2-7,CASSVGDRSYEQYF,TGTGCCAGCAGCGTAGGGGACAGATCCTACGAGCAGTACTTC
.,TRBV19,.,TRBJ1-2,CASSIGGGFENGYTF,TGTGCCAGTAGTATAGGCGGGGGGTTTGAGAATGGCTACACCTTC
.,TRBV30,.,TRBJ1-3,CAWSPHGNTIYF,TGTGCCTGGAGTCCCCATGGAAACACCATATATTTT
.,TRBV7-2,.,TRBJ2-3,CASSFIGSSPDTQYF,TGTGCCAGCAGCTTTATCGGGAGTAGCCCAGATACGCAGTATTTT
.,TRBV6-5,TRBD1,TRBJ1-4,CASSYSTGGNEKLFF,TGTGCCAGCAGTTACTCGACAGGGGGGAATGAAAAACTGTTTTTT
.,TRBV6-5,TRBD2,TRBJ2-3,CATLLGGGPADTQYF,TGTGCCACCCTTCTGGGGGGAGGGCCTGCAGATACGCAGTATTTT
few,TRBV6-6,.,TRBJ1-4,CASSMSPVGGYEKLFF,TGTGCCAGCAGTATGAGCCCCGTGGGAGGGTATGAAAAACTGTTTTTT